This T cell receptor beta chain came from a study of CD8+ T cells in alopecia areata. This clone was observed a single time. The CDR3 is made up of 15 amino acids. CDR1 is SNHLY and CDR2 is FYNNEI in the germline V gene. V gave up 1 base and J gave up 2 bases, with 12 bases separating them. RNA, once extracted, was reverse transcribed into cDNA for use as the sequencing template. Only in-frame clones appear in the TCRdb table, and some are missing; sequencing was by immunoSEQ multiplex PCR. The table lists about 180,000 clones, approximately 55% of them singletons, with 9.5% to 14% in the top ten. Treatment: oral pan-JAK inhibitor, 5-10 mg twice daily. Peripheral blood and lesional scalp punch biopsies came from alopecia areata patients.

Sequenced material: CD8+ T cells sorted from blood, taken at week 24, from a patient treated with tofacitinib. The V call is TRBV2, the J call TRBJ2-7; the D is unclear. The receptor comes from a human donor with alopecia areata. CDR3 DNA sequence: TGTGCCAGCAGTGAAGGTCTAGAGAGAGCCTACGAGCAGTACTTC. Its protein product is CASSEGLERAYEQYF.